This T cell receptor (beta chain) was retrieved from a study of shared clonotypes between healthy human individuals. The CDR3 has 20 amino acids. TCRdb's copy holds only in-frame clones and misses some; the assay was immunoSEQ multiplex PCR. There are about 1.5 million clones in the sample; around 97% occur only once, and 1.2% lies in the top ten. The rearrangement uses TRBV21-1 and TRBJ2-7; the table's D call, TRBD2, has no DNA check behind it. TRBV21-1 is a listed pseudogene. Sequenced: naive CD4+ T cells sorted from blood. The sample's subset: CD45RA+ positively selected. This TCR was sampled from a man between 25 and 39 years old in good health. The CDR3 sequence: CASSKIEGLAGGESSYEQYF. For the CDR3, the DNA is TGTGCCAGCAGCAAAATCGAGGGACTAGCGGGAGGGGAGAGCTCCTACGAGCAGTACTTC.